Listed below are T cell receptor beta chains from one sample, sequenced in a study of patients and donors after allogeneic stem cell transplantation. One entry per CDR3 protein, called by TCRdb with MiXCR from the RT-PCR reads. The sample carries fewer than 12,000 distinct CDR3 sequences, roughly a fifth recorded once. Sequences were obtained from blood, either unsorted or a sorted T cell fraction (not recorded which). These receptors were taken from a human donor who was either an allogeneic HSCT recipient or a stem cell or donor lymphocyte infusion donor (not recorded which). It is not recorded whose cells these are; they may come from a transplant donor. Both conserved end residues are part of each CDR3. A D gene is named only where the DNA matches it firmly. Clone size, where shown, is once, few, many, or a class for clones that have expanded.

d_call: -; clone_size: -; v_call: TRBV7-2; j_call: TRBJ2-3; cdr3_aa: CASSFRESTDTQYF; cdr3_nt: TGTGCCAGCAGCTTCAGGGAGAGCACAGATACGCAGTATTTT
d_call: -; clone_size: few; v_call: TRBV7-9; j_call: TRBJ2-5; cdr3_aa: CASSLEVSETQYF; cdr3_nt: TGTGCCAGCAGCTTGGAGGTTTCGGAGACCCAGTACTTC
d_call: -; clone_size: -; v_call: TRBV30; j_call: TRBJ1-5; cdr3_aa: CAWSVLGITSNQPRHF; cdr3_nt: TGTGCCTGGAGTGTACTGGGAATTACTAGCAATCAGCCCCGGCATTTT
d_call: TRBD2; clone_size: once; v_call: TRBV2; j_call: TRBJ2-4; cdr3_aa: CASKETSGKLAKNIQYF; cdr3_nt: TGTGCCAGCAAGGAGACTAGCGGGAAACTAGCCAAAAACATTCAGTACTTC
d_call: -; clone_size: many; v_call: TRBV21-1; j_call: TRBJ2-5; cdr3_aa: CASSKARGKETQYF; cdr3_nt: TGTGCCAGCAGCAAAGCGCGGGGTAAAGAGACCCAGTACTTC
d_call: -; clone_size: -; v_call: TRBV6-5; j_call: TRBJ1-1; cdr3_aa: CATMGSENTEAFF; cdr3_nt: TGTGCCACCATGGGGAGCGAGAACACTGAAGCTTTCTTT
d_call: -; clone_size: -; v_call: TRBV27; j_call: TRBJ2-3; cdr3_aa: CASSDMILSTDTQYF; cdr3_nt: TGTGCCAGCAGTGACATGATTCTCTCCACAGATACGCAGTATTTT
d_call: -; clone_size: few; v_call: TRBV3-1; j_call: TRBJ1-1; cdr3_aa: CASSDQVGVMNTEAFF; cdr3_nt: TGTGCCAGCAGCGATCAGGTAGGGGTCATGAACACTGAAGCTTTCTTT
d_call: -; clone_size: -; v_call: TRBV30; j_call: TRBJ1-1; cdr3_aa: CAWSEGGRQFPLIGTEAFF; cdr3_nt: TGTGCCTGGAGCGAAGGAGGGAGACAGTTCCCCCTGATAGGCACTGAAGCTTTCTTT
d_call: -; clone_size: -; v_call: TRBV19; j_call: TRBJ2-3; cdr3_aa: CASSEGRDTQYF; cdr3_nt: TGTGCCAGTAGTGAGGGGAGAGATACGCAGTATTTT
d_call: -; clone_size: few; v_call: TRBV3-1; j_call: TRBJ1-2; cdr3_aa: CASSQGQAGGYTF; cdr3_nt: TGTGCCAGCAGCCAAGGGCAGGCTGGCGGCTACACCTTC
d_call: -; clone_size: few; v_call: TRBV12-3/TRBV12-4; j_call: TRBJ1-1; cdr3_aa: CASSLQGNTEAFF; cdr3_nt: TGTGCCAGCAGTTTACAGGGTAACACTGAAGCTTTCTTT
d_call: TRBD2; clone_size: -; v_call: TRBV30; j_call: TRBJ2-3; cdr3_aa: CAWRLAGAADTQYF; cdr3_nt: TGTGCCTGGAGATTAGCGGGGGCGGCAGATACGCAGTATTTT
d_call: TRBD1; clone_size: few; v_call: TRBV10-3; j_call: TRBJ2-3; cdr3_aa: CAIRPTGGDTQYF; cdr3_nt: TGTGCCATCAGGCCTACAGGGGGAGATACGCAGTATTTT
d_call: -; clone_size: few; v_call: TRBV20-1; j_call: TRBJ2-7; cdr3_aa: CSAWRGLSEQYF; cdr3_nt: TGCAGTGCTTGGCGGGGGCTGAGCGAGCAGTACTTC
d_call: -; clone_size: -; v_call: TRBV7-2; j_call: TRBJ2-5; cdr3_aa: CASSSDRAGQETQYF; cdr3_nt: TGTGCCAGCAGCTCAGACAGGGCGGGACAAGAGACCCAGTACTTC
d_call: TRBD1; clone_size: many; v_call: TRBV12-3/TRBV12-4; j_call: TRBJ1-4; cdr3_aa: CASSFGQGAANEKLFF; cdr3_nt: TGTGCCAGCAGTTTCGGGCAGGGGGCAGCTAATGAAAAACTGTTTTTT
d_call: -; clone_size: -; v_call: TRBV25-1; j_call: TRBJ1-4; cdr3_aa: CASSEYRRGNEKLFF; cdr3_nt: TGTGCCAGCAGTGAATATAGAAGGGGGAATGAAAAACTGTTTTTT
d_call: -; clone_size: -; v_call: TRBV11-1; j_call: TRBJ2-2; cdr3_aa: CASSASGGLELFF; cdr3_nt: TGTGCCAGCAGCGCCTCCGGGGGGCTGGAGCTGTTTTTT
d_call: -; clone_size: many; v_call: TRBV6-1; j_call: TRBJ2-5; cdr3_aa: CASSPVSQETQYF; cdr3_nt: TGTGCCAGCAGCCCGGTGAGCCAAGAGACCCAGTACTTC
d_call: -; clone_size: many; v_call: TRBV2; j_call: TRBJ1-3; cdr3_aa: CASSPVSSGNTIYF; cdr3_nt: TGTGCCAGCAGCCCGGTGAGCTCTGGAAACACCATATATTTT
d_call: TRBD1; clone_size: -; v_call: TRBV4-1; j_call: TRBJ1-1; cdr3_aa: CASSQGGYRGPAMNTEAFF; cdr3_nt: TGCGCCAGCAGCCAAGGGGGCTACAGGGGGCCAGCGATGAACACTGAAGCTTTCTTT
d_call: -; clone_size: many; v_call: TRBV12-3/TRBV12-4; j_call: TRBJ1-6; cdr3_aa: CASSSMGNSPLHF; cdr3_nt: TGTGCCAGCAGTTCAATGGGTAATTCACCCCTCCACTTT
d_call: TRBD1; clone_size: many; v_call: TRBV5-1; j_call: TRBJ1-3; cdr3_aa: CASSLETIQGAGGNTIYF; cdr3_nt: TGCGCCAGCAGCTTGGAGACAATACAGGGGGCTGGTGGAAACACCATATATTTT